Described below is a single T cell receptor beta chain sequence and its context. The CDR3 runs 14 residues. J lost 9 bases, V lost 5 bases, and 6 bases had no gene match. The germline gives CDR1 MDHEN, CDR2 SYDVKM. The record originates from a study of blood T cell repertoires in COVID-19. The data were produced by immunoSEQ multiplex PCR, yet TCRdb's version contains in-frame clones alone and is incomplete. The data show 120,000 or so clones, with under 90% seen just once and about 3.9% held by the top ten. This clonotype was obtained from a man between 60 and 75 years old with acute or convalescent COVID-19. Sample: peripheral blood. The V call is TRBV28, the J call TRBJ1-6; 8 nucleotides line up with TRBD1. CDR3 DNA: TGTGCCAGCAGTGACGGACAGGGAACTTCACCCCTCCACTTT. Amino acid sequence: CASSDGQGTSPLHF.